This TCR beta chain was identified during a study of T cell responses to AZD1222 COVID-19 vaccine. Notes on this clone: Its antigen remains unknown.

Germline CDR1 is MDHEN and CDR2 is SYDVKM. The CDR3 consists of 13 residues. V was pared by 4 bases and J by 3 bases, with 2 bases of the junction left unmatched. This table comes from immunoSEQ multiplex PCR, and its TCRdb copy is limited to in-frame clones, with some not included. The data contain about 82,000 clones, about nine tenths of them singletons. Study findings and constraints: Among vaccine-associated CD4 TCRs, coverage spanned spike, with dominance at 160-218 and 743-854. Increased Spike-specific TCR breadth and depth were observed after two AZD1222 doses. At baseline, just six or seven AZD1222 recipients tested seropositive.

The chain employs TRBV28 and TRBJ2-5, with 7 bases fitting TRBD1. This TCR was recovered from an adult in good health. The starting material was peripheral blood, obtained on day 0 of AZD1222 vaccination. The CDR3 spells CASSSTGEETQYF. The CDR3 DNA reads as TGTGCCAGCAGTTCTACAGGGGAAGAGACCCAGTACTTC.